This T cell receptor (beta chain) came from a study of blood T cell repertoires in COVID-19. On the study more broadly: The United States, Italy and Spain were the sources of the acute and convalescent COVID-19 samples. From T cells, B-cell-depleted T cells, or PBMCs came the material, which was cDNA or gDNA.

V was shortened by 5 bases and J by 6 bases, with 8 bases between the two germline ends. The CDR3 length is 13 residues. Germline CDR1 MDHEN, CDR2 SYDVKM. As handled by the study authors: Nucleated cell number was recorded as an estimate derived from reference gene primer amplification. The data were produced by immunoSEQ multiplex PCR, yet TCRdb's version contains in-frame clones alone and is incomplete. Clone size and the V and J calls come from that table; the DNA yielded D and trimming. The profile shows about 200,000 clones, more than 70% of them singletons. The sequence was obtained from a young woman who had recovered from COVID-19. V is TRBV28 and J is TRBJ1-6; the D gene is possibly TRBD1 (5 bases). Sequenced: PBMCs or T cells enriched from blood (not recorded which). The CDR3 DNA reads as TGTGCCAGCAGTCCCGACAGTAATTCACCCCTCCACTTT. It encodes CASSPDSNSPLHF.